The 26 T cell receptor beta chains below come from one sample, sequenced in a study of cytomegalovirus exposure and HLA in healthy donors. Primers included in the PCR were 60 Vbeta and 13 Jbeta primers. Here immunoSEQ multiplex PCR was the method, and the copy in TCRdb shows in-frame clones only, minus some. This table has over 150,000 clones, roughly nine tenths appearing once. The sample was PBMCs. The receptor source for this set is a woman aged 25 to 39 in good health and CMV-seronegative.

CDR3 nucleotide sequence: TGTGCCAGCACCCTCGGGATTTCTGGGGCCAACGTCCTGACTTTC. Amino acids: CASTLGISGANVLTF. This chain connects TRBV28 to TRBJ2-6, with D perhaps TRBD2 (5 bases). The length of the CDR3 is 15 residues. The germline V and J ends were trimmed by 7 bases and 1 base, with 11 bases remaining between them. The germline CDR1 and CDR2 sequences are MDHEN and SYDVKM.

This rearrangement joins TRBV9 to TRBJ1-1; D gene ambiguous. With 0 bases removed from V and 5 bases from J, the gap between germline ends came to 11 bases. This CDR3 is built from 14 residues. Germline loops: CDR1 SGDLS, CDR2 YYNGEE. This CDR3 reads CASSVAPGRTEAFF. CDR3 DNA: TGTGCCAGCAGCGTAGCCCCTGGGCGAACTGAAGCTTTCTTT. The full variable domain, with the rest looked up from reference TRBV9 and TRBJ1-1, is DSGVTQTPKHLITATGQRVTLRCSPRSGDLSVYWYQQSLDQGLQFLIQYYNGEERAKGNILERFSAQQFPDLHSELNLSSLELGDSALYFCASSVAPGRTEAFFGQGTRLTVV.

The rearrangement links TRBV15 to TRBJ2-6; D is perhaps TRBD2 (6 bases). Per the germline V gene, CDR1 is LNHNV and CDR2 is YYDKDF (reference sequence). The CDR3 sequence is 19 residues long. V dropped 0 bases and J dropped 0 bases, with 15 bases sitting between them. CDR3: CATSRDPRGTGSGANVLTF. CDR3 coding DNA: TGTGCCACCAGCAGAGATCCCCGGGGGACGGGCTCTGGGGCCAACGTCCTGACTTTC. Using reference TRBV15 and TRBJ2-6 for the parts outside the CDR3, the full variable domain is DAMVIQNPRYQVTQFGKPVTLSCSQTLNHNVMYWYQQKSSQAPKLLFHYYDKDFNNEADTPDNFQSRRPNTSFCFLDIRSPGLGDTAMYLCATSRDPRGTGSGANVLTFGAGSRLTVL.

This chain uses TRBV27 with TRBJ2-1; D is unclear. V lost 2 bases to trimming and J lost 0 bases, with 8 bases between them. Germline V CDR1 and CDR2: MNHEY, SMNVEV (reference sequence). CDR3 size: 15 residues. The CDR3 protein is CASSLGPSSYNEQFF. The CDR3 nucleotides are TGTGCCAGCAGTTTAGGGCCCAGCTCCTACAATGAGCAGTTCTTC.

This clone has just one count. The CDR3 protein is CASSSPGQDSYEQYF. CDR3 coding DNA: TGCGCCAGCAGCTCCCCAGGACAGGACTCCTACGAGCAGTACTTC. This chain connects TRBV5-1 to TRBJ2-7; 7 bases align to TRBD1. There are 15 residues in the CDR3. Germline V gene lookup returns CDR1 SGHRS and CDR2 YFSETQ. Trimming took 3 bases from V and 0 from J; bases not matched to a gene: 6. Drawing the rest from reference TRBV5-1 and TRBJ2-7, the complete variable domain is KAGVTQTPRYLIKTRGQQVTLSCSPISGHRSVSWYQQTPGQGLQFLFEYFSETQRNKGNFPGRFSGRQFSNSRSEMNVSTLELGDSALYLCASSSPGQDSYEQYFGPGTRLTVT.

This chain uses TRBV7-9 with TRBJ2-5, with 7 bases that match TRBD1. The J call may be faulty, since TRBJ2-7 better matches the DNA end. The germline V gene encodes CDR1 SEHNR and CDR2 FQNEAQ (reference sequence). This CDR3 comprises 12 residues. The CDR3 spells CASSLTGDEQYF. CDR3 DNA sequence: TGTGCCAGCAGCCTAACAGGGGACGAGCAGTACTTC.

The rearrangement links TRBV12-5 to TRBJ2-2, with TRBD1 matching over 7 bases. In germline, CDR1 is LGHNT, CDR2 FRNRAP. This CDR3 region has 19 residues. V shed 0 bases and J 1 base; nucleotides not matched to a gene: 11. CDR3 nucleotide sequence: TGTGCTAGTGGTTTGGTACGTGGGGAAAGGACAGGGAACACCGGGGAGCTGTTTTTT. Translated, it gives CASGLVRGERTGNTGELFF.

The V gene is TRBV5-1, the J gene TRBJ2-1, with D possibly TRBD2 on 6 matching bases. Germline V gene lookup returns CDR1 SGHRS and CDR2 YFSETQ. V shed 0 bases and J shed 8 bases, with 12 bases lying between them. The CDR3 contains 14 residues. The CDR3: CASSLAWGVDEQFF. The CDR3 DNA reads as TGCGCCAGCAGCTTGGCCTGGGGGGTCGATGAGCAGTTCTTC. Based on the CDR3 plus reference TRBV5-1 and TRBJ2-1, the full variable domain is KAGVTQTPRYLIKTRGQQVTLSCSPISGHRSVSWYQQTPGQGLQFLFEYFSETQRNKGNFPGRFSGRQFSNSRSEMNVSTLELGDSALYLCASSLAWGVDEQFFGPGTRLTVL.

The chain combines TRBV29-1 with TRBJ2-2, with TRBD2 matching 8 bases. Germline V CDR1 and CDR2: SQVTM, ANQGSEA. The CDR3 length is 14 residues. The V gene end was trimmed by 4 bases and the J gene end by 6 bases; junction bases not matched to a gene: 7. The CDR3 sequence: CSVAGTSKAGELFF. The CDR3 DNA is TGCAGCGTTGCAGGGACTAGTAAGGCCGGGGAGCTGTTTTTT.

This clone was observed a few times. This chain joins TRBV7-9 and TRBJ2-5; 8 nucleotides match TRBD2. Germline V gene data show CDR1 as SEHNR and CDR2 as FQNEAQ (reference sequence). CDR3 length equals 14 residues. The V and J ends lost 8 bases and 4 bases, in that order; junction bases with no gene match: 9. Written as DNA, the CDR3 is TGTGCCAGCCCTAGCGGGCTAGCGTCAGAGACCCAGTACTTC. Translation gives CASPSGLASETQYF.

The V and J genes are TRBV27 and TRBJ1-1, with 9 nucleotides matching TRBD1. The length of the CDR3 is 17 residues. Germline loops: CDR1 MNHEY, CDR2 SMNVEV (reference sequence). Losses at the gene ends were 6 bases for V and 1 base for J; bases not matched to a gene: 12. This CDR3 is CASSRPGTGHKNTEAFF. In nucleotides, the CDR3 is TGTGCCAGCAGCAGACCCGGGACAGGGCACAAGAACACTGAAGCTTTCTTT.

This clone is a singleton in its sample. The chain has TRBV27 and TRBJ1-2; TRBD1 aligns across 7 bases. Germline lookup yields CDR1 MNHEY and CDR2 SMNVEV (reference sequence). CDR3 length equals 18 residues. V lost 4 bases to trimming and J lost 0 bases; unmatched junction nucleotides: 14. In DNA form, the CDR3 reads TGTGCCAGCAGTTCCTATCGCTTCGACAGGGCCTCTAACTATGGCTACACCTTC. Protein product: CASSSYRFDRASNYGYTF.

This clone was seen more than once but under ten times. This sequence joins TRBV29-1 and TRBJ2-1; 12 positions match TRBD2. Germline V gene sequence: CDR1 SQVTM, CDR2 ANQGSEA. The CDR3 extends over 16 amino acids. Unmatched junction bases numbered 9, after V lost 5 bases and J lost 4 bases. The CDR3 DNA sequence: TGCAGCGTTCTGGGGACTAGCGGGTGGAAGTACAATGAGCAGTTCTTC. It yields the protein CSVLGTSGWKYNEQFF.

This clone was detected only once. The chain links TRBV7-8 to TRBJ2-7; unclear D gene. The CDR3 is made up of 14 amino acids. From germline, CDR1 is SGHVS and CDR2 FQNEAQ. V was shortened by 8 bases and J by 0 bases, with 14 bases between the two germline ends. This chain's CDR3 is CASLVPGNSYEQYF. CDR3 in DNA: TGTGCCAGCCTAGTCCCCGGAAACTCCTACGAGCAGTACTTC.

This chain uses TRBV6-5 with TRBJ1-2; D uncertain. Trimming left V 0 bases short and J 7 bases short, with 6 bases between. The CDR3 loop spans 12 amino acids. CDR1 and CDR2 from the germline V gene are MNHEY and SVGAGI. The CDR3 coding sequence is TGTGCCAGCAGTTACTCGTCGAGTGGCTACACCTTC. It translates to CASSYSSSGYTF.

The genes are TRBV19 and TRBJ2-3; possible D gene TRBD2, 6 bases. The V end lost 1 base, the J end lost 2 bases, and 10 bases lay between the germline ends. The CDR3 is 15 amino acids. Germline-derived CDR1 and CDR2 are LNHDA and SQIVND (reference sequence). Here the CDR3 reads CASSIVAGLTDTQYF. The CDR3 DNA follows: TGTGCCAGTAGTATAGTTGCGGGGCTCACAGATACGCAGTATTTT.

J is TRBJ1-2 and V is TRBV25-1; 8 bases line up with TRBD1. Germline CDR1 and CDR2: MGHDK and SYGVNS. This CDR3 has 16 amino acids. The V segment lost 2 bases and the J segment 4 bases; nucleotides outside the gene matches: 9. The CDR3, as DNA: TGTGCCAGCAGTGAAAGCGGGACAGGCCTGGGCTATGGCTACACCTTC. It is translated as CASSESGTGLGYGYTF.

This chain uses TRBV5-1 with TRBJ2-7, with D unclear. The CDR3 has 15 amino acids. Germline assignment: CDR1 SGHRS and CDR2 YFSETQ. V gave up 0 bases and J gave up 2 bases, with 12 bases separating them. CDR3 loop: CASSLVSGLTYEQYF. Written as DNA, the CDR3 is TGCGCCAGCAGCTTGGTGTCAGGTCTTACCTACGAGCAGTACTTC. Variable domain in full (rest from reference TRBV5-1 and TRBJ2-7): KAGVTQTPRYLIKTRGQQVTLSCSPISGHRSVSWYQQTPGQGLQFLFEYFSETQRNKGNFPGRFSGRQFSNSRSEMNVSTLELGDSALYLCASSLVSGLTYEQYFGPGTRLTVT.

The chain joins TRBV18 to TRBJ1-6; 9 bases match TRBD1. Unmatched junction bases numbered 8, after V lost 6 bases and J lost 8 bases. The CDR3 loop spans 15 amino acids. The germline gives CDR1 KGHSH, CDR2 LQKENI. The DNA for the CDR3 is TGTGCCAGCTCTGGGGGGACAGGGACGTATTCACCCCTCCACTTT. Translating gives CASSGGTGTYSPLHF. Filled out from reference TRBV18 and TRBJ1-6, the complete variable domain reads NAGVMQNPRHLVRRRGQEARLRCSPMKGHSHVYWYRQLPEEGLKFMVYLQKENIIDESGMPKERFSAEFPKEGPSILRIQQVVRGDSAAYFCASSGGTGTYSPLHFGNGTRLTVT.

The rearrangement uses TRBV4-2 and TRBJ2-2; D unresolved. CDR1 and CDR2 from the germline V gene are LGHNA and YNFKEQ. Trimming removed 3 bases from V and 0 bases from J, with 11 bases in between. The CDR3 spans 16 residues. The CDR3 region is CASSHPTVSNTGELFF. In nucleotides, the CDR3 is TGTGCCAGCAGCCACCCCACTGTTTCGAACACCGGGGAGCTGTTTTTT.

This clone is a singleton in its sample. This chain connects TRBV19 to TRBJ2-7; the D gene is possibly TRBD1 (5 bases). CDR3 length equals 15 residues. V was clipped by 9 bases and J by 0 bases, with 18 bases between them. Germline CDR1 is LNHDA and CDR2 is SQIVND (reference sequence). CDR3 loop: CASRPAHRSSYEQYF. CDR3 sequence (DNA): TGTGCCAGCAGACCTGCTCACAGGAGCTCCTACGAGCAGTACTTC.

This chain uses TRBV2 with TRBJ2-1, with 8 bases fitting TRBD2. The CDR3 spans 16 residues. V lost 7 bases to trimming and J lost 5 bases; unmatched junction nucleotides: 13. Germline V lookup: CDR1 SNHLY, CDR2 FYNNEI. The DNA of the CDR3 is TGTGCCAGCATCGACGGGGGGACTAGAACAAACAATGAGCAGTTCTTC. Its protein is CASIDGGTRTNNEQFF.

This clone was recorded only once. The genes are TRBV9 and TRBJ1-3, with no clear D. This CDR3 has 16 amino acids. Germline loops: CDR1 SGDLS, CDR2 YYNGEE. Trimming shortened V by 0 bases and J by 0 bases, and 10 bases separated the two germline ends. The CDR3 coding sequence is TGTGCCAGCAGCGTAGACGACGGACTCTCTGGAAACACCATATATTTT. It is translated as CASSVDDGLSGNTIYF.

This sequence joins TRBV6-4 and TRBJ1-6; D might be TRBD1 (5 bases). The CDR3 has 14 residues. Trimming pared 6 bases from V and 7 bases from J, leaving 13 bases between. CDR1 is MRHNA and CDR2 is SNTAGT in the germline V gene. The CDR3 region has the DNA TGTGCCAGCAGCCCCCAGGGCACCAATTCACCCCTCCACTTT. Its translation: CASSPQGTNSPLHF.

This clone was picked up one time. The rearrangement uses TRBV18 and TRBJ2-7, with D possibly matching TRBD1 (6 bases). Trimming shortened V by 3 bases and J by 4 bases, and 19 bases separated the two germline ends. The CDR3 extends over 16 amino acids. Per germline, CDR1 KGHSH and CDR2 LQKENI. The CDR3 DNA reads as TGTGCCAGCTCACCCGTGGACAGCGAAAGGCCATACGAGCAGTACTTC. Translation gives CASSPVDSERPYEQYF.

V usage is TRBV5-1 and J usage is TRBJ2-1, with D possibly TRBD1 on 5 matching bases. This CDR3 is 16 amino acids long. The germline CDR1 and CDR2 sequences are SGHRS and YFSETQ. V lost 0 bases to trimming and J lost 0 bases, with 10 bases between them. CDR3 DNA: TGCGCCAGCAGCTTGGGGACAACGAGCTCCTACAATGAGCAGTTCTTC. It encodes CASSLGTTSSYNEQFF.